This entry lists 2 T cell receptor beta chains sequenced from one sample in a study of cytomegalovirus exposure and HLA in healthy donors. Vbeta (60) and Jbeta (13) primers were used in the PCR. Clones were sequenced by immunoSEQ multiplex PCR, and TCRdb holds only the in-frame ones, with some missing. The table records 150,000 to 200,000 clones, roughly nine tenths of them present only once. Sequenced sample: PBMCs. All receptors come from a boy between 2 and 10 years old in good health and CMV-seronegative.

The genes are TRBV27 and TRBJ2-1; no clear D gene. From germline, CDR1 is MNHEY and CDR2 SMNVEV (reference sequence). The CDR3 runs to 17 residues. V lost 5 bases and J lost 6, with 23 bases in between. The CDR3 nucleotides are TGTGCCAGCAGTCCCACTTCCCCCCGTACGGGTTTCAATGAGCAGTTCTTC. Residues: CASSPTSPRTGFNEQFF.

This CDR3 reads CASGKPRDRGEDTQYF. CDR3 nucleotide sequence: TGTGCCAGCGGTAAACCCCGGGACAGGGGTGAAGATACGCAGTATTTT. This chain joins TRBV28 and TRBJ2-3; 10 nucleotides agree with TRBD1. V lost 8 bases to trimming and J lost 5 bases; unmatched junction nucleotides: 13. Germline V gene sequence: CDR1 MDHEN, CDR2 SYDVKM. The length of the CDR3 is 16 residues.